This T cell receptor (beta chain) emerged from a study of CD8 T cells in Susac syndrome. With random hexamers, 0.5 to 1 ug RNA was reverse transcribed. An immunoSEQ multiplex PCR generated amplified TCR beta CDR3 products spanning 54 Vbeta and 13 Jbeta. TCRdb redid the calling of the immunoSEQ multiplex PCR reads with MiXCR, one entry per CDR3 protein. The repertoire holds a few hundred thousand distinct CDR3 sequences, with 92% as singletons. With 4 bases removed from V and 11 bases from J, the gap between germline ends came to 11 bases. The CDR3 is made up of 11 amino acids. Germline CDR1 and CDR2: LNHNV and YYDKDF (reference sequence). This clonotype appeared once.

This clonotype originated in a human donor with multiple sclerosis. The sequenced sample consisted of CD8+ T cells from PBMCs. This chain connects TRBV15 to TRBJ1-1; no definite D call. CDR3 sequence: CATSTSRRAFF. DNA for the CDR3: TGTGCCACCAGCACTTCCCGGCGGGCTTTCTTT.